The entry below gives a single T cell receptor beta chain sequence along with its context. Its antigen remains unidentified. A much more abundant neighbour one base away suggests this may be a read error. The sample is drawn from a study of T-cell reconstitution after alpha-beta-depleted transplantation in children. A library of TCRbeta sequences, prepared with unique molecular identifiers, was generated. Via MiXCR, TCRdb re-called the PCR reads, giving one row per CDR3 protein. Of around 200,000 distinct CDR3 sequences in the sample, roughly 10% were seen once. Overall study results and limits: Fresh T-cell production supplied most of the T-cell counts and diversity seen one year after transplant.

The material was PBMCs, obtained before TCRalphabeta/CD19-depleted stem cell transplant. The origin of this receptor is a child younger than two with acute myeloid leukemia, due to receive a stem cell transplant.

This CDR3 is CASSLSSGSSNTGELFF. The CDR3 nucleotides read TGCGCCAGCAGCTTGAGTAGCGGGAGTTCGAACACCGGGGAGCTGTTTTTT. The genes are TRBV5-1 and TRBJ2-2; 9 bases are shared with TRBD2. The CDR3 totals 17 residues. The germline CDR1 and CDR2 sequences are SGHRS and YFSETQ. V lost 1 base, J lost 0 bases, and 4 bases stayed unmatched.